The next 12 T cell receptor beta chains were all read from a single sample in a study of blood T cell repertoires in COVID-19. Sequencing was performed with immunoSEQ multiplex PCR; in TCRdb, only in-frame clones are kept and a portion is missing. The sample records 100,000 or so clones, 85% being singletons. Sequenced input: peripheral blood. The source of these receptors is a man aged 55 to 70 with acute or convalescent COVID-19.

This chain connects TRBV30 to TRBJ2-7; D might be TRBD1 (5 bases). Germline assignment: CDR1 GTSNPN and CDR2 SVGIG (reference sequence). The CDR3 spans 12 residues. Trimming took 5 bases from V and 2 from J, leaving 10 bases between them. CDR3 sequence reads: CAWGRVPYEQYF. In DNA form, the CDR3 reads TGTGCCTGGGGCAGGGTTCCCTACGAGCAGTACTTC.

This sequence joins TRBV6-5 and TRBJ1-2; 8 positions agree with TRBD1. This CDR3 is built from 14 residues. CDR1 and CDR2 (germline): MNHEY, SVGAGI. V lost 6 bases, J lost 7 bases, and 10 bases stayed unmatched. The CDR3 coding sequence is TGTGCCAGCAGGGGGGCTGGACAGGGAACTGGCTACACCTTC. Encoded protein: CASRGAGQGTGYTF.

This chain uses TRBV7-2 with TRBJ1-1; 10 bases line up with TRBD1. The V gene's germline CDR1 is SGHTA and CDR2 FQGNSA. V gave up 5 bases and J gave up 6 bases; unmatched junction bases: 3. The CDR3 has 13 amino acids. The CDR3 DNA reads as TGTGCCAGCAGCCTGGGGACAGGGGCTGAAGCTTTCTTT. Amino acid sequence: CASSLGTGAEAFF.

This sequence joins TRBV19 and TRBJ1-1, with TRBD1 matching 7 bases. There are 15 residues in the CDR3. Trimming at V came to 6 bases and at J to 1 base, leaving 8 bases not matched to a gene. Germline-derived CDR1 and CDR2 are LNHDA and SQIVND (reference sequence). CDR3 protein: CASRTGQAPNTEAFF. DNA for the CDR3: TGTGCCAGTAGAACCGGACAGGCTCCGAACACTGAAGCTTTCTTT. The full variable domain, its missing parts supplied by reference TRBV19 and TRBJ1-1, is DGGITQSPKYLFRKEGQNVTLSCEQNLNHDAMYWYRQDPGQGLRLIYYSQIVNDFQKGDIAEGYSVSREKKESFPLTVTSAQKNPTAFYLCASRTGQAPNTEAFFGQGTRLTVV.

This clone was seen only a few times. The J gene is TRBJ2-7, the V gene TRBV19; D perhaps matches TRBD2 (6 bases). Germline assignment: CDR1 LNHDA and CDR2 SQIVND (reference sequence). Trimming left V 9 bases short and J 3 bases short, with 15 bases between. The CDR3 extends over 13 amino acids. The CDR3 here is CASPRDCVYEQYF. In nucleotides, the CDR3 is TGTGCCAGCCCCCGGGACTGCGTCTACGAGCAGTACTTC.

This rearrangement joins TRBV19 to TRBJ1-4, with TRBD1 matching over 9 bases. Per germline, CDR1 LNHDA and CDR2 SQIVND (reference sequence). After removal of 7 bases from V and 7 bases from J, the junction contained 7 bases not matched to a gene. This CDR3 is built from 14 residues. CDR3 bases: TGTGCCAGTAATAAGCAGACAGGGGGTGAAAAACTGTTTTTT. It translates to CASNKQTGGEKLFF.

This chain connects TRBV6-1 to TRBJ1-5; no firm D call. The V end lost 3 bases, the J end lost 7 bases, and 13 bases lay between the germline ends. Germline values: CDR1 MNHNS, CDR2 SASEGT. The length of the CDR3 is 14 residues. In DNA form, the CDR3 reads TGTGCCAGCAGTGAGTCGCGGATGAGGCAGCCCCAGCATTTT. Translation: CASSESRMRQPQHF.

The chain links TRBV11-3 to TRBJ2-5; perhaps TRBD2 as D (5 bases). Looked up from germline, CDR1 is SGHNT and CDR2 is YENEEA. This CDR3 region has 17 residues. The V gene lost 6 bases and the J gene lost 2 bases, with 22 bases spanning the gap. The CDR3 nucleotides read TGTGCCAGCAGTTCTTCTCTGGCCGCCTCGGGGCAAGAGACCCAGTACTTC. Translated, it gives CASSSSLAASGQETQYF.

This rearrangement joins TRBV6-2 or TRBV6-3 to TRBJ2-3; tentatively, D is TRBD2 (6 bases). This CDR3 is built from 16 residues. V was cut by 2 bases and J by 2 bases, with 14 bases left in between. CDR1 is MNHEY, CDR2 SVGEGT, per germline. The CDR3 loop is CASSYRGRRVTDTQYF. In nucleotides, the CDR3 is TGTGCCAGCAGTTACCGGGGGAGGAGGGTCACAGATACGCAGTATTTT.

V gene TRBV6-5 combines with J gene TRBJ2-3; 8 nucleotides line up with TRBD2. Germline V CDR1 and CDR2: MNHEY, SVGAGI. CDR3 length: 14 amino acids. V lost 5 bases and J lost 6; bases outside the gene matches: 7. The DNA of the CDR3 is TGTGCCAGCAGTCTCCGGGGGGGCCTGGATACGCAGTATTTT. It encodes CASSLRGGLDTQYF.

The sample holds a few counts of this clone. The V and J genes are TRBV4-2 and TRBJ1-6; TRBD1 matches at 8 bases. The junction had 9 bases not matched to a gene; V was cut back by 4 bases and J by 7 bases. CDR1 and CDR2 from the germline V gene are LGHNA and YNFKEQ. The CDR3 length is 16 residues. CDR3 sequence (DNA): TGTGCCAGCAGCCCTCAAGGGGGACAGGACAATTCACCCCTCCACTTT. Its protein product is CASSPQGGQDNSPLHF.

The V gene is TRBV6-2 or TRBV6-3, the J gene TRBJ2-6, with D possibly matching TRBD2 (7 bases). The CDR3 extends over 18 amino acids. In germline, CDR1 is MNHEY, CDR2 SVGEGT. V gave up 0 bases and J gave up 0 bases, with 12 bases separating them. CDR3 in amino acids: CASSYSSGDYSGANVLTF. The DNA of the CDR3 is TGTGCCAGCAGTTACTCGTCAGGGGACTACTCTGGGGCCAACGTCCTGACTTTC.